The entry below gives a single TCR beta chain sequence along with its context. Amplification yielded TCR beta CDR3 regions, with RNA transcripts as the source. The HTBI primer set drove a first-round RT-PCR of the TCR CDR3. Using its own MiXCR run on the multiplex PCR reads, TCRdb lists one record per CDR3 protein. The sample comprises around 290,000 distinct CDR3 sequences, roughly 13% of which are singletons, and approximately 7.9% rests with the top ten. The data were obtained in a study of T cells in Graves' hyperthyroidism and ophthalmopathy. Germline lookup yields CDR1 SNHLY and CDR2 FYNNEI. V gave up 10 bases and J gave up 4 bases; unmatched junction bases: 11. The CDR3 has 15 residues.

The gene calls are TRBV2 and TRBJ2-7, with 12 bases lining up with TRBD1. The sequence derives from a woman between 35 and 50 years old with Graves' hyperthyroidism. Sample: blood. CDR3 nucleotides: TGTGCCACCACGGGGGGGACAGGGGGCATATACGAGCAGTACTTC. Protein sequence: CATTGGTGGIYEQYF. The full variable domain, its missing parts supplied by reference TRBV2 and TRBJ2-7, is EPEVTQTPSHQVTQMGQEVILRCVPISNHLYFYWYRQILGQKVEFLVSFYNNEISEKSEIFDDQFSVERPDGSNFTLKIRSTKLEDSAMYFCATTGGTGGIYEQYFGPGTRLTVT.